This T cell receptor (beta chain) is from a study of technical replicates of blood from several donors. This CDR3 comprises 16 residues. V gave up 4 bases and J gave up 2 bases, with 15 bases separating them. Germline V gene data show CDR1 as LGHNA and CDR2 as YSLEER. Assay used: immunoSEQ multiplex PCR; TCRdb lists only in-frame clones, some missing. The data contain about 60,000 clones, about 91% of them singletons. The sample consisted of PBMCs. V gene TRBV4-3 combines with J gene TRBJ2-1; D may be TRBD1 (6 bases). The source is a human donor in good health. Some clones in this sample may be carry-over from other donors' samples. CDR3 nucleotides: TGCGCCAGCAGCCCCCCGGGGCCAGGGGCCTACAATGAGCAGTTCTTC. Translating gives CASSPPGPGAYNEQFF.